Listed below are T cell receptor beta chains from one sample, sequenced in a study of vaccination and CD4 T cells after COVID-19. TCRdb reprocessed the PCR reads with MiXCR, giving one entry per CDR3 protein. This table has approximately 12,000 distinct CDR3 sequences, roughly four fifths appearing once. No antigens are known for them. The sample comprised CD4+ T cells from blood, cultured in vitro. The receptors originated from a human donor who had recovered from COVID-19. Both conserved end residues are part of each CDR3. D genes are given only for firm matches. Part of the rows lack a size; the others show once, few, many or a class for expanded clones.

V: TRBV18
size: NA
J: TRBJ2-7
D: TRBD2
CDR3: CASSPGGSRYEQYF

V: TRBV7-6
size: NA
J: TRBJ1-6
D: TRBD1
CDR3: CASSRGGHRDRGSPLHF

V: TRBV18
size: NA
J: TRBJ1-2
D: TRBD1
CDR3: CASSRQGALNGYTF

V: TRBV27
size: NA
J: TRBJ2-7
D: TRBD2
CDR3: CASSLTLAGVYEQYF

V: TRBV19
size: NA
J: TRBJ1-5
D: NA
CDR3: CASSMGVRPQHF

V: TRBV10-3
size: NA
J: TRBJ2-7
D: TRBD2
CDR3: CAISESREIYEQYF

V: TRBV6-2/TRBV6-3
size: NA
J: TRBJ1-5
D: NA
CDR3: CASSLNGRDNQPQHF

V: TRBV4-3
size: NA
J: TRBJ2-7
D: TRBD2
CDR3: CASSQHPPGTSGSLGEQYF

V: TRBV24-1
size: few
J: TRBJ1-5
D: NA
CDR3: CATSDGAFGPDQPQHF

V: TRBV7-9
size: NA
J: TRBJ1-5
D: NA
CDR3: CASSLAQAPGQPQHF

V: TRBV10-3
size: once
J: TRBJ2-3
D: NA
CDR3: CAIGAGEGTDTQYF

V: TRBV6-5
size: NA
J: TRBJ1-1
D: NA
CDR3: CASSYSQRMNTEAFF

V: TRBV28
size: few
J: TRBJ1-1
D: NA
CDR3: CASSGILNTEAFF

V: TRBV6-1
size: NA
J: TRBJ2-2
D: TRBD1
CDR3: CASSPRTGRTGELFF

V: TRBV28
size: NA
J: TRBJ2-1
D: TRBD2
CDR3: CASSVPSGSLRKINEQFF

V: TRBV12-3/TRBV12-4
size: NA
J: TRBJ1-5
D: NA
CDR3: CASSFFRTNQPQHF

V: TRBV6-2/TRBV6-3
size: NA
J: TRBJ2-7
D: TRBD2
CDR3: CASSLSGTRSLLYEQYF

V: TRBV20-1
size: NA
J: TRBJ1-1
D: NA
CDR3: CSARDLRGPGTEAFF

V: TRBV6-5
size: NA
J: TRBJ1-5
D: NA
CDR3: CASSYRRASNQPQHF

V: TRBV6-5
size: NA
J: TRBJ1-1
D: NA
CDR3: CASSYPNGVNTEAFF

V: TRBV27
size: few
J: TRBJ1-6
D: NA
CDR3: CASGYNSPLHF

V: TRBV28
size: few
J: TRBJ2-5
D: NA
CDR3: CASSSAGTAGETQYF

V: TRBV7-2
size: NA
J: TRBJ2-5
D: NA
CDR3: CASSPSGSFKTQYF

V: TRBV11-2
size: NA
J: TRBJ1-1
D: NA
CDR3: CASSLKVGNTEAFF

V: TRBV7-3
size: NA
J: TRBJ1-2
D: NA
CDR3: CASSFGQYYGYTF